The rows below give T cell receptor beta chains drawn from one sample of a study of vaccination effects on CD4 cells after COVID-19. The table came from immunoSEQ multiplex PCR; TCRdb's copy has only in-frame clones and leaves some out. The repertoire includes approximately 47,000 clones, around 76% of them detected once, and about an eighth sits in the top ten. No antigen is known for these receptors. The material sequenced was CD4+ T cells from PBMCs cultured without peptide, taken before COVID-19 vaccination. These receptors all stem from a human donor who had a prior SARS-CoV-2 infection. CDR3s include the opening cysteine and the closing phenylalanine or tryptophan. A D gene is named only where the DNA matches it firmly. Only some rows state a clone size, as once, few, many or a class for expanded clones.

TRBV11-3	.	TRBJ2-3	.	TGTGCCAGCAGCCGCCACGACGATACGCAGTATTTT	CASSRHDDTQYF
TRBV29-1	.	TRBJ2-3	.	TGCAGCGTTGGCGGTAGCACAGATACGCAGTATTTT	CSVGGSTDTQYF
TRBV6-1	TRBD1	TRBJ2-3	once	TGTGCCAGCAGTGAATGGCAGGGGGCCTTAGATACGCAGTATTTT	CASSEWQGALDTQYF
TRBV2	.	TRBJ1-4	.	TGTGCCAGCAGTGAAGCGCTTCGGGGGGAAAAACTGTTTTTT	CASSEALRGEKLFF
TRBV19	.	TRBJ1-5	.	TGTGCCAGTAGTTGGCGGTTTTTATCTCAGCCCCAGCATTTT	CASSWRFLSQPQHF
TRBV5-1	.	TRBJ2-5	.	TGCGCCAGCAGCTCCGCCAGGGGCCGGGAGACCCAGTACTTC	CASSSARGRETQYF
TRBV7-8	.	TRBJ1-4	.	TGTGCCAGCAGCTTATTGATCGGTCAGGGGAATGAAAAACTGTTTTTT	CASSLLIGQGNEKLFF
TRBV11-3	.	TRBJ2-5	.	TGTGCCAGCAGCTTAGGGTTAGAGGGAGCGGTCCGAGAGACCCAGTACTTC	CASSLGLEGAVRETQYF
TRBV11-3	TRBD2	TRBJ2-1	.	TGTGCCAGCAGCTCTCCGCCGACTAGCGGGGGCTACAATGAGCAGTTCTTC	CASSSPPTSGGYNEQFF
TRBV19	.	TRBJ1-5	.	TGTGCCAGTAGTAATAGTGCAGGGGATCAGCCCCAGCATTTT	CASSNSAGDQPQHF
TRBV12-3/TRBV12-4	.	TRBJ1-2	few	TGTGCCAGCAGTTTCTTGGGTGGCGGTGGCTACACCTTC	CASSFLGGGGYTF
TRBV24-1	.	TRBJ1-3	.	TGTGCCACCAGTGATGTGAGGACGTCCGGAAACACCATATATTTT	CATSDVRTSGNTIYF
TRBV4-2	TRBD1	TRBJ1-6	.	TGTGCCAGCAGCCCGAACAGGGGAGGTAATTCACCCCTCCACTTT	CASSPNRGGNSPLHF
TRBV10-3	TRBD1	TRBJ1-5	.	TGTGCCATCAGTGAGTCGGACAGGGGGCCGATGAATCAGCCCCAGCATTTT	CAISESDRGPMNQPQHF
TRBV12-2	.	TRBJ2-1	.	TGTGCAAGTCGCTTAGGAGCGGGGGGGGGTGAGCAGTTCTTC	CASRLGAGGGEQFF
TRBV7-8	.	TRBJ2-3	.	TGTGCCAGCAGCTACCGGGCCCCGAGTACCACAGATACGCAGTATTTT	CASSYRAPSTTDTQYF
TRBV7-2	.	TRBJ1-1	.	TGTGCCAGCAGCTTAGTTGGGGGAGGATACACTGAAGCTTTCTTT	CASSLVGGGYTEAFF
TRBV28	TRBD2	TRBJ2-5	.	TGTGCCAGCAGTTTATATGGGACTAGCGGAACTTTGCAAGAGACCCAGTACTTC	CASSLYGTSGTLQETQYF
TRBV7-9	.	TRBJ2-1	.	TGTGCCAGCAGCTCCGTAGCGGTGAGCTCCTACAATGAGCAGTTCTTC	CASSSVAVSSYNEQFF
TRBV29-1	TRBD1	TRBJ1-2	.	TGCAGCGCCCAGACAGGGACAGACTATGGCTACACCTTC	CSAQTGTDYGYTF
TRBV9	.	TRBJ2-2	few	TGTGCCAGCAGCGTAGAGCGGAGTTACACCGGGGAGCTGTTTTTT	CASSVERSYTGELFF
TRBV6-6	.	TRBJ1-2	.	TGTGCCAGCAGGTGGACAGCAGCTAACTATGGCTACACCTTC	CASRWTAANYGYTF
TRBV7-8	TRBD2	TRBJ2-3	.	TGTGCCAGCAGCTCGAAGACTAGCGTGGGCACAGATACGCAGTATTTT	CASSSKTSVGTDTQYF
TRBV2	.	TRBJ1-3	.	TGTGCCAGCACTAGACAGACTGGAAACACCATATATTTT	CASTRQTGNTIYF
TRBV7-6	.	TRBJ2-7	.	TGTGCCAGCAGCTTTTCGGTGGGGCCTCCCTACGAGCAGTACTTC	CASSFSVGPPYEQYF
TRBV2	TRBD2	TRBJ2-1	.	TGTGCCGGGATCGACGGGACTAGCTTAAATGAGCAGTTCTTC	CAGIDGTSLNEQFF